This entry is about one TCR beta chain. Its antigen has not been determined. No base quality information exists; no much larger clone differs at one position. This sample is drawn from a study of blood T cells in healthy people across ages (dated by TCRdb to between 2015 and 2017). Regarding the research as a whole: In model experiments, template switching captured about one uniquely barcoded TCR beta cDNA molecule for every two T cells. To track age-related changes in TCR beta repertoire diversity, the study relied on deep sequencing normalized with unique cDNA molecular identifiers. To avoid experimental bias, donors of different ages were spread randomly across the sequencing lanes. The study analyzed two additional independent replicas of 1 million unique cDNA reads from the same blood draw for two donors, one aged 18 to 29 and one aged 80 or older. The donors were divided into four age groups: young (average approximately 17 years), middle-aged (almost 40), aged (approximately 62) and long-lived (roughly 86).

Here is what the overall study found, with its caveats: Compared with the aged group, more naive CD4+ T cells, fewer expanded clones and increased TCR diversity were shown by the long-lived group, suggesting age selection. Because profiling used bulk unsorted PBMCs, naive and antigen-experienced compartments could not be compared conclusively. Estimates of total diversity based on one million sequenced T cells were regarded as lower bounds and as underestimates. Observed TCR beta diversity correlated strongly with the percentage of naive T cells measured by flow cytometry. As age increased, observed TCR beta diversity per million T cells dropped in a roughly linear way, and a significant reduction was already evident by age roughly 36. Donor CMV infection status was unknown, potentially confounding age-related changes in expanded clonotypes.

The 35 to 40 donors, aged about 6 to 100 years, were systemically healthy Caucasian individuals from Russia. Around 10 milliliters of peripheral blood were collected from each donor into EDTA-treated Vacutainer tubes. PBMCs were isolated by Ficoll-Paque density-gradient centrifugation, with at least 6.5 million obtained per sample. Trizol reagent was used to extract total RNA from the PBMCs, yielding at least 5 micrograms per sample. The percentages of naive CD45RAhigh/CD27high T cells were determined by flow cytometry on a PBMC aliquot from every donor. CDR1 and CDR2 were assigned from the germline V gene (reference sequence) as MNHNY and SVGAGI. V sheds 5 bases and J sheds 1 base, leaving 15 bases between their ends. From the cysteine through the phenylalanine, the CDR3 covers 16 amino acids. Only CDR3 DNA remains: 48 bases, in frame from the first base. Libraries were constructed by 5' RACE. Sequencing was carried out with an Illumina HiSeq 2500. A second about 7 to 12 cycle PCR used a sample-barcoded 5' primer and a J-beta primer mix. A template-switch 5' adaptor carrying 12 random nucleotides introduced a unique molecular identifier onto each TCR beta cDNA molecule. Each sample yielded at least 2.5 million CDR3-containing paired-end reads. First-strand cDNA was synthesized from all RNA with the Mint cDNA synthesis kit, primed by a TRBC-specific oligonucleotide. Following uracil-DNA glycosylase treatment, a first 18-cycle PCR with universal primers M1SS and BC2_uni_R was performed on all cDNA. The authors' pipeline ran thus. Each sample was normalized by randomly selecting 1 million high-quality reads, each carrying a distinct molecular identifier. Instead of being binned into consensus sequences, reads with shared molecular identifiers were discarded. MiTCR, with a Q25 quality threshold and the strictest error-elimination algorithm, was used for CDR3 identification, clonotype clustering and error correction. A nonparametric unseen species model with Euler transformation was used to estimate a lower bound on total TCR beta diversity. TCRdb trimmed the raw reads at Q25, called clones with MiXCR and kept productive beta chains. Duplicate CDR3 protein sequences are folded into a single record with the most common DNA and genes. The authors' filters were not applied to this entry. In all, the sample holds about 1.6 million distinct CDR3 sequences, and about 31% of those were seen once. The ten top clones hold about 11% of the sample.

This sequence was found in a woman in her thirties in good health. Material: blood. The V gene is TRBV6-6 and the J gene is TRBJ1-5; the D gene is perhaps TRBD1, on 6 matching bases. Here the CDR3 is given as CASSHQQGLSNQPQHF. The bases are TGTGCCAGCAGTCATCAACAGGGACTGAGCAATCAGCCCCAGCATTTT.